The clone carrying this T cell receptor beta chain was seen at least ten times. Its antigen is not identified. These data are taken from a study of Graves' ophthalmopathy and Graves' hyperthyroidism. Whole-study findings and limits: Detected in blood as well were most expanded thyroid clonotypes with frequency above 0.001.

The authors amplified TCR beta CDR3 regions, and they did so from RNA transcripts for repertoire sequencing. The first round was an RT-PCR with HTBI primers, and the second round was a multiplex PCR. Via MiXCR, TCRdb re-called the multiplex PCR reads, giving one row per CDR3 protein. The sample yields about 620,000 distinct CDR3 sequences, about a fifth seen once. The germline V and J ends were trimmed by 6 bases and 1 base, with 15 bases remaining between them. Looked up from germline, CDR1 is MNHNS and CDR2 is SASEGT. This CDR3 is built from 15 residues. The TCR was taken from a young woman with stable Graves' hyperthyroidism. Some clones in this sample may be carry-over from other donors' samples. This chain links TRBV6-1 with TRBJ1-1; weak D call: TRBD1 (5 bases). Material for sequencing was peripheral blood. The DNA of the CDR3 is TGTGCCAGCAGGCTAGTTGGGGGGACGAACACTGAAGCTTTCTTT. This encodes CASRLVGGTNTEAFF.